Following are 30 T cell receptor beta chains from one sample sequenced in a study of shared clonotypes between healthy human individuals (dated by TCRdb to about 2020). The library was generated by the immunoSEQ multiplex PCR assay. TCRdb's version of the immuneACCESS table is confined to in-frame rearrangements and falls short of the full clone set. An unresolved V gene accounts for under half of the shortfall where checked; the remainder is of unknown origin. In all, the sample holds approximately 2.5 million clones, and 93% of those were seen once. The ten largest account for around 0.4% of the sample. The sequenced material came from naive CD4+ T cells from PBMCs. What this sample's cell subset or site label stands for: CD45RA+ positively selected. These receptors were collected from a man between 18 and 35 years old in good health. Some clones in this sample may be carry-over from other donors' samples.

The chain links TRBV9 to TRBJ2-5, with D unclear. Germline V gene sequence: CDR1 SGDLS, CDR2 YYNGEE. The CDR3 sequence is 12 residues long. The V and J ends lost 3 bases and 1 base respectively, with 4 bases between them. CDR3 loop: CASSGSQETQYF. CDR3 nucleotides: TGTGCCAGCAGCGGATCCCAAGAGACCCAGTACTTC.

This chain joins TRBV11-2 and TRBJ2-5; D not certain. The J call may be faulty, since TRBJ2-7 better matches the DNA end. There are 14 residues in the CDR3. From germline, CDR1 is SGHAT and CDR2 FQNNGV. CDR3: CASTPAFGFREQYF. The DNA for the CDR3 is TGTGCCAGCACCCCAGCGTTTGGGTTTCGCGAGCAGTACTTC.

V gene TRBV28 combines with J gene TRBJ2-7; TRBD1 matches at 7 bases. The CDR3 consists of 14 residues. The V segment lost 8 bases and the J segment 3 bases; nucleotides outside the gene matches: 10. Germline loops: CDR1 MDHEN, CDR2 SYDVKM. The CDR3 coding sequence is TGTGCCAGCCGGACCGGGACAGTTCTCTACGAGCAGTACTTC. It specifies CASRTGTVLYEQYF. The whole variable domain, filled in from reference TRBV28 and TRBJ2-7, reads DVKVTQSSRYLVKRTGEKVFLECVQDMDHENMFWYRQDPGLGLRLIYFSYDVKMKEKGDIPEGYSVSREKKERFSLILESASTNQTSMYLCASRTGTVLYEQYFGPGTRLTVT.

J is TRBJ2-5 and V is TRBV11-2, with 10 bases lining up with TRBD2. This CDR3 has 14 amino acids. Germline V gene lookup returns CDR1 SGHAT and CDR2 FQNNGV. The V segment lost 1 base and the J segment 7 bases; nucleotides outside the gene matches: 3. CDR3 DNA: TGTGCCAGCAGCTTAGGGACTAGCGGTGGGACCCAGTACTTC. Translation gives CASSLGTSGGTQYF. Supplemented by reference TRBV11-2 and TRBJ2-5, the full variable domain reads EAGVAQSPRYKIIEKRQSVAFWCNPISGHATLYWYQQILGQGPKLLIQFQNNGVVDDSQLPKDRFSAERLKGVDSTLKIQPAKLEDSAVYLCASSLGTSGGTQYFGPGTRLLVL.

The gene calls are TRBV28 and TRBJ2-3; 14 nucleotides line up with TRBD2. The CDR3 spans 17 residues. Germline values: CDR1 MDHEN, CDR2 SYDVKM. The V segment lost 8 bases and the J segment 0 bases; nucleotides outside the gene matches: 7. CDR3: CASGGLAGGASTDTQYF. DNA of the CDR3: TGTGCCAGCGGAGGACTAGCGGGAGGTGCGAGCACAGATACGCAGTATTTT.

The chain is built from TRBV6-5 and TRBJ2-1; the D is unclear. CDR1 and CDR2 from the germline V gene are MNHEY and SVGAGI. The CDR3 has 11 amino acids. V lost 6 bases to trimming and J lost 6 bases, with 6 bases between them. CDR3: CASSLLNEQFF. For the CDR3, the DNA is TGTGCCAGCAGCCTGCTCAATGAGCAGTTCTTC.

CDR3 in DNA: TGTGCCAGCAGCCCCCCCGGGACAGGGGACACCGGGGAGCTGTTTTTT. Encoded protein: CASSPPGTGDTGELFF. The J gene is TRBJ2-2, the V gene TRBV7-2, with 10 bases fitting TRBD1. In germline, CDR1 is SGHTA, CDR2 FQGNSA. J gave up 3 bases and V 5 bases, and 6 bases lay outside the gene matches. This CDR3 has 16 amino acids.

The V gene is TRBV5-4, the J gene TRBJ2-5, with D possibly matching TRBD2 (5 bases). The CDR3 sequence is 16 residues long. Germline CDR1 and CDR2: SGHNT and YYREEE (reference sequence). V was shortened by 0 bases and J by 2 bases, with 14 bases between the two germline ends. CDR3 in DNA: TGTGCCAGCAGCTTGGGGGGAGTCAAGAGTCAAGAGACCCAGTACTTC. Its translation is CASSLGGVKSQETQYF.

The rearrangement joins TRBV13 to TRBJ2-7; 12 nucleotides align to TRBD2. Per germline, CDR1 PRHDT and CDR2 FYEKMQ (reference sequence). The CDR3 consists of 15 residues. V gave up 4 bases and J gave up 1 base; unmatched junction bases: 2. In DNA form, the CDR3 reads TGTGCCAGCAGCTGGACTAGCGGGGAATCCTACGAGCAGTACTTC. Its translation: CASSWTSGESYEQYF.

The sample holds one count of this clone. Other DNA sequences of this sample code for an identical CDR3. The V gene is TRBV7-8, the J gene TRBJ1-2; D gene ambiguous. The CDR3 loop spans 15 amino acids. Germline assignment: CDR1 SGHVS and CDR2 FQNEAQ. Trimming shortened V by 1 base and J by 2 bases, and 11 bases separated the two germline ends. Here the CDR3 reads CASSLGRTANYGYTF. CDR3 in DNA: TGTGCCAGCAGCTTAGGGCGCACGGCCAACTATGGCTACACCTTC.

The chain uses TRBV7-8 and TRBJ2-1; TRBD2 is a possible D gene (5 bases). The germline V gene encodes CDR1 SGHVS and CDR2 FQNEAQ. CDR3 length equals 10 residues. The V end lost 8 bases, the J end lost 10 bases, and 9 bases lay between the germline ends. This chain's CDR3 is CASRGSEQFF. The CDR3 coding sequence is TGTGCCAGCCGGGGAAGCGAGCAGTTCTTC.

V and J are TRBV5-1 and TRBJ2-7, with D hard to call. The CDR3 spans 15 residues. Germline V gene lookup returns CDR1 SGHRS and CDR2 YFSETQ. V gave up 1 base and J gave up 1 base, with 12 bases separating them. The CDR3: CASSLSQVGSYEQYF. DNA of the CDR3: TGCGCCAGCAGCTTGAGTCAGGTCGGATCCTACGAGCAGTACTTC.

The chain joins TRBV28 to TRBJ2-5, with 7 nucleotides matching TRBD1. Germline-derived CDR1 and CDR2 are MDHEN and SYDVKM. CDR3 length: 15 residues. Losses at the gene ends were 5 bases for V and 1 base for J; bases not matched to a gene: 7. CDR3 DNA sequence: TGTGCCAGCAGTCCCTACGGACAGGTCCAAGAGACCCAGTACTTC. It codes for CASSPYGQVQETQYF.

The V gene is TRBV29-1, the J gene TRBJ2-3, with TRBD2 identical over 7 bases. The germline V gene encodes CDR1 SQVTM and CDR2 ANQGSEA. The CDR3 runs to 12 residues. The CDR3 DNA reads as TGCGGGGAGGGGATAGTCCCAGATACGCAGTATTTT. Translation gives CGEGIVPDTQYF.

The V call is TRBV7-2, the J call TRBJ2-1; 7 positions match TRBD1. Trimming cost V 4 bases and J 6 bases; bases outside gene matches: 12. Germline CDR1 SGHTA, CDR2 FQGNSA. This CDR3 is 16 amino acids long. The CDR3 DNA is TGTGCCAGCAGCTCGAGGTCCCTTAGGGGGCCCAATGAGCAGTTCTTC. It codes for CASSSRSLRGPNEQFF.

The CDR3: CASSPGPGTNYGYTF. The CDR3 nucleotides are TGTGCCAGCAGCCCAGGCCCGGGGACTAACTATGGCTACACCTTC. V and J are TRBV7-8 and TRBJ1-2; D is uncertain. This CDR3 is built from 15 residues. V was shortened by 5 bases and J by 0 bases, with 13 bases between the two germline ends. Germline V gene data show CDR1 as SGHVS and CDR2 as FQNEAQ.

Notes on this clone: Additional DNA sequences in this sample encode the identical CDR3. This chain's CDR3 is CASSVSGTSYNEQFF. CDR3 in DNA: TGTGCCAGCAGCGTATCAGGGACCTCCTACAATGAGCAGTTCTTC. V gene TRBV9 combines with J gene TRBJ2-1; D may correspond to TRBD1 or TRBD2 (5 bases each). The CDR3 totals 15 residues. Trimming took 1 base from V and 0 from J, leaving 8 bases between them. CDR1 is SGDLS, CDR2 YYNGEE, per germline.

V usage is TRBV5-4 and J usage is TRBJ2-7, with a possible D match to TRBD2 (6 bases). The CDR3 loop spans 14 amino acids. V shed 1 base and J shed 5 bases, with 13 bases lying between them. Germline V gene data show CDR1 as SGHNT and CDR2 as YYREEE (reference sequence). For the CDR3, the DNA is TGTGCCAGCAGCTTGAGGACTGGAGGGGACGAGCAGTACTTC. This encodes CASSLRTGGDEQYF.

The chain combines TRBV29-1 with TRBJ2-7, with 7 bases aligning to TRBD1. The CDR3 length is 12 residues. The germline V gene has CDR1 SQVTM and CDR2 ANQGSEA. With 8 bases clipped from V and 12 bases from J, the junction kept 16 bases outside the gene matches. CDR3 bases: TGCAGCATAGGGACAGTCCCTCCCCGTGGGTACTTC. Its translation: CSIGTVPPRGYF.

This clone has only a few counts. The sample carries other DNA sequences with the same CDR3. This chain uses TRBV5-1 with TRBJ1-1; D gene ambiguous. CDR3 length equals 14 residues. The V end lost 2 bases, the J end lost 0 bases, and 8 bases lay between the germline ends. Germline CDR1 SGHRS, CDR2 YFSETQ. The CDR3 bases are TGCGCCAGCAGCTTAGGAGCCATGAACACTGAAGCTTTCTTT. Its protein product is CASSLGAMNTEAFF.

The rearrangement links TRBV9 to TRBJ2-5, with a tentative D call TRBD1 (6 bases). This CDR3 comprises 14 residues. Germline V CDR1 and CDR2: SGDLS, YYNGEE. The ends were cut back, 4 bases at V and 3 bases at J, with 13 bases in the middle. This CDR3 reads CASSPGVSEETQYF. CDR3 nucleotides: TGTGCCAGCAGCCCAGGGGTCAGCGAAGAGACCCAGTACTTC. Looking up the rest from reference TRBV9 and TRBJ2-5 gives the full variable domain: DSGVTQTPKHLITATGQRVTLRCSPRSGDLSVYWYQQSLDQGLQFLIQYYNGEERAKGNILERFSAQQFPDLHSELNLSSLELGDSALYFCASSPGVSEETQYFGPGTRLLVL.

This chain uses TRBV11-3 with TRBJ2-7; the D is unclear. Looked up from germline, CDR1 is SGHNT and CDR2 is YENEEA. The length of the CDR3 is 13 residues. V shed 5 bases and J shed 0 bases, with 8 bases lying between them. Here the CDR3 reads CASSPDHSYEQYF. The CDR3 region has the DNA TGTGCCAGCAGCCCCGACCACTCCTACGAGCAGTACTTC. Full variable domain (rest looked up from reference TRBV11-3 and TRBJ2-7): EAGVVQSPRYKIIEKKQPVAFWCNPISGHNTLYWYLQNLGQGPELLIRYENEEAVDDSQLPKDRFSAERLKGVDSTLKIQPAELGDSAVYLCASSPDHSYEQYFGPGTRLTVT.

The chain recombines TRBV7-9 with TRBJ1-1, with D possibly matching TRBD1 (6 bases). The V end lost 6 bases, the J end lost 1 base, and 24 bases lay between the germline ends. Per germline, CDR1 SEHNR and CDR2 FQNEAQ (reference sequence). The CDR3 has 18 residues. The CDR3 DNA sequence: TGTGCCAGCAGTATCTCCCGCGTGGACTTCAGGGGGAACACTGAAGCTTTCTTT. Translation gives CASSISRVDFRGNTEAFF.

This clone has just a few counts. The chain has TRBV11-3 and TRBJ2-2; D is uncertain. The V end was cut by 4 bases, the J end by 7 bases, with 4 bases between. Germline V gene data show CDR1 as SGHNT and CDR2 as YENEEA. This CDR3 region has 11 residues. The CDR3 DNA is TGTGCCAGCAGCTCTCTCGGGGAGCTGTTTTTT. Translated: CASSSLGELFF.

J is TRBJ2-1 and V is TRBV5-1; 7 positions agree with TRBD2. The CDR3 has 15 residues. Germline assignment: CDR1 SGHRS and CDR2 YFSETQ. The V gene end was trimmed by 0 bases and the J gene end by 3 bases; junction bases not matched to a gene: 3. The CDR3 bases are TGCGCCAGCAGCTTGGGCGGGAGTCGCTACAATGAGCAGTTCTTC. Translated, it gives CASSLGGSRYNEQFF.

The chain carries TRBV5-1 and TRBJ2-7; D is undetermined. The V end lost 0 bases, the J end lost 7 bases, and 8 bases lay between the germline ends. This CDR3 region has 12 residues. Germline V gene data show CDR1 as SGHRS and CDR2 as YFSETQ. The DNA for the CDR3 is TGCGCCAGCAGCTTGGTTACGCGAGAGCAGTACTTC. Its protein is CASSLVTREQYF.

DNA for the CDR3: TGTGCCAGCAGTCCTACCACGGGACCAGGAAACACCATATATTTT. This sequence encodes CASSPTTGPGNTIYF. The V call is TRBV28, the J call TRBJ1-3; TRBD1 is a possible D gene (5 bases). The CDR3 totals 15 residues. CDR1 and CDR2 (germline): MDHEN, SYDVKM. Deletions cut 5 bases from V and 4 bases from J, with 15 bases between.

This sequence joins TRBV2 and TRBJ2-2, with a weak D call TRBD1 (5 bases). V was trimmed by 7 bases and J by 1 base, leaving 16 bases between them. The CDR3 is 16 amino acids. Germline V gene sequence: CDR1 SNHLY, CDR2 FYNNEI. CDR3 DNA: TGTGCCAGCACGAGAGGTGGGGCGCAGAACACCGGGGAGCTGTTTTTT. Its protein product is CASTRGGAQNTGELFF.

With regard to this clone: In the same sample, other DNA sequences code for this CDR3. The chain couples TRBV7-2 to TRBJ1-1; no definite D call. The germline gives CDR1 SGHTA, CDR2 FQGNSA. The CDR3 spans 14 residues. The V end was cut by 3 bases, the J end by 1 base, with 9 bases between. The CDR3 DNA is TGTGCCAGCAGCTTGGCGGGTAGGAACACTGAAGCTTTCTTT. Translation gives CASSLAGRNTEAFF.

The genes are TRBV4-3 and TRBJ1-2, with unresolved D. Trimming took off 0 bases at V and 14 bases at J, with 19 bases between the two ends. Germline CDR1 reads LGHNA; CDR2 reads YSLEER. The CDR3 has 14 amino acids. The CDR3 loop reads CASSQDTGRLHETF. In DNA form, the CDR3 reads TGCGCCAGCAGCCAAGATACCGGGAGGTTACATGAGACCTTC.